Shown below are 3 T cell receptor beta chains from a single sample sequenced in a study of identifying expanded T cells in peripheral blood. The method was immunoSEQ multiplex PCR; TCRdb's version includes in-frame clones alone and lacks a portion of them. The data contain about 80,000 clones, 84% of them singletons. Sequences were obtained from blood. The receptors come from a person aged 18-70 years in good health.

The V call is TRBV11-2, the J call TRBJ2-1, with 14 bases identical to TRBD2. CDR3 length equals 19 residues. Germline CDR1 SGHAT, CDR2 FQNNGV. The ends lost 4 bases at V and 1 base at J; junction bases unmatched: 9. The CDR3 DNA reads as TGTGCCAGCAGCTCTGGGACTAGCGGGAGTTTAACGTCCTACAATGAGCAGTTCTTC. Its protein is CASSSGTSGSLTSYNEQFF.

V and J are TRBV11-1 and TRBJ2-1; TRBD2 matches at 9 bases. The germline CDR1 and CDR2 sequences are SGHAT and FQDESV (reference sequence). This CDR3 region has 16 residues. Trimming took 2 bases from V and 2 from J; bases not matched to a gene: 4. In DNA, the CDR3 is TGTGCCAGCAGCTTAAAAGCGGGAGGTCCCTACAATGAGCAGTTCTTC. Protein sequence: CASSLKAGGPYNEQFF.

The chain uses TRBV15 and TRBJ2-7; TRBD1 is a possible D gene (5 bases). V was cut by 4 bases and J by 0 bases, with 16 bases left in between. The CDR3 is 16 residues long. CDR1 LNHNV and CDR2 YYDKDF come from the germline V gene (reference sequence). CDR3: CATSTVAGAASYEQYF. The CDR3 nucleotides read TGTGCCACCAGCACTGTTGCTGGGGCGGCCTCCTACGAGCAGTACTTC.